These 15 T cell receptor beta chains were all obtained from the same sample, sequenced in a study of blood T cell repertoires in COVID-19. Data came from immunoSEQ multiplex PCR; TCRdb stores just in-frame clones and leaves some out. The sample contains 350,000 to 450,000 clones, approximately 93% of which appear only once. The sequenced sample consisted of PBMCs or T cells enriched from blood (not recorded which). These receptors came from a woman in her forties who had been exposed to COVID-19.

The chain employs TRBV9 and TRBJ1-2, with a tentative D call TRBD1 (6 bases). Trimming removed 2 bases from V and 5 bases from J, with 22 bases in between. This CDR3 region has 17 residues. The V gene's germline CDR1 is SGDLS and CDR2 YYNGEE. CDR3 sequence: CASSVTPTGFSDYGYTF. CDR3 DNA: TGTGCCAGCAGCGTGACCCCCACAGGGTTCAGTGATTATGGCTACACCTTC.

The genes are TRBV12-3 or TRBV12-4 and TRBJ1-2; tentative D call: TRBD1 (5 bases). V gave up 3 bases and J gave up 3 bases, with 8 bases separating them. This CDR3 spans 13 amino acids. The CDR3 DNA reads as TGTGCCAGCAGTTTGCAGGGCTACTATGGCTACACCTTC. As protein: CASSLQGYYGYTF.

V usage is TRBV5-1 and J usage is TRBJ2-7; TRBD2 is a possible D gene (6 bases). V was shortened by 4 bases and J by 5 bases, with 13 bases between the two germline ends. CDR3 length: 13 residues. From germline, CDR1 is SGHRS and CDR2 YFSETQ. CDR3 nucleotides: TGCGCCAGCAGCATGACTAGTACCCACGAGCAGTACTTC. Amino acids: CASSMTSTHEQYF.

The CDR3 region has the DNA TGTGCCAGCAGTTTGCTGACAGGGCTCTCCTACAATGAGCAGTTCTTC. Amino acid sequence: CASSLLTGLSYNEQFF. The chain recombines TRBV27 with TRBJ2-1; 7 bases are a match to TRBD1. This CDR3 is 16 amino acids long. With 3 bases clipped from V and 0 bases from J, the junction kept 5 bases outside the gene matches. Per the germline V gene, CDR1 is MNHEY and CDR2 is SMNVEV (reference sequence).

This clone was detected a few times. The genes are TRBV5-4 and TRBJ2-7; possible D gene TRBD1, 6 bases. V was clipped by 4 bases and J by 3 bases, with 14 bases between them. CDR1 is SGHNT and CDR2 is YYREEE in the germline V gene (reference sequence). The CDR3 has 14 amino acids. The CDR3 nucleotides are TGTGCCAGCAGCAAGACAGGAGTCCGCTACGAGCAGTACTTC. This codes for CASSKTGVRYEQYF.

The rearrangement joins TRBV11-2 to TRBJ2-1; D is uncertain. V was pared by 1 base and J by 10 bases, with 11 bases between. CDR3 length: 13 residues. Per germline, CDR1 SGHAT and CDR2 FQNNGV. The CDR3 protein is CASSLAALREQFF. In nucleotides, the CDR3 is TGTGCCAGCAGCTTAGCCGCCCTACGCGAGCAGTTCTTC.

The chain has TRBV6-5 and TRBJ1-1; no reliable D call. Germline CDR1 is MNHEY and CDR2 is SVGAGI. This CDR3 has 14 residues. Trimming took off 7 bases at V and 5 bases at J, with 17 bases between the two ends. CDR3 nucleotide sequence: TGTGCCAGCATGATCGACCGAAGAGGAACTGAAGCTTTCTTT. This gives the protein CASMIDRRGTEAFF.

V usage is TRBV9 and J usage is TRBJ2-7; 8 nucleotides line up with TRBD1. V lost 3 bases, J lost 7 bases, and 12 bases stayed unmatched. The CDR3 is 15 amino acids. In germline, CDR1 is SGDLS, CDR2 YYNGEE. The CDR3 DNA reads as TGTGCCAGCAGCGCCTTCGGACAGGGCTCGCGAGAGCAGTACTTC. It yields the protein CASSAFGQGSREQYF. Complete variable domain (other parts from reference TRBV9 and TRBJ2-7): DSGVTQTPKHLITATGQRVTLRCSPRSGDLSVYWYQQSLDQGLQFLIQYYNGEERAKGNILERFSAQQFPDLHSELNLSSLELGDSALYFCASSAFGQGSREQYFGPGTRLTVT.

The rearrangement joins TRBV30 to TRBJ1-4; D unresolved. The CDR3 is made up of 14 amino acids. Trimming shortened V by 2 bases and J by 5 bases, and 12 bases separated the two germline ends. CDR1 and CDR2 (germline): GTSNPN, SVGIG (reference sequence). For the CDR3, the DNA is TGTGCCTGGAGTAACCCAGAATTAAATGAAAAACTGTTTTTT. Amino acids: CAWSNPELNEKLFF. The whole variable domain, filled in from reference TRBV30 and TRBJ1-4, reads SQTIHQWPATLVQPVGSPLSLECTVEGTSNPNLYWYRQAAGRGLQLLFYSVGIGQISSEVPQNLSASRPQDRQFILSSKKLLLSDSGFYLCAWSNPELNEKLFFGSGTQLSVL.

The rearrangement links TRBV9 to TRBJ1-2; the D is unclear. The CDR3 extends over 13 amino acids. V lost 0 bases to trimming and J lost 0 bases, with 3 bases between them. Looked up from germline, CDR1 is SGDLS and CDR2 is YYNGEE. The CDR3 sequence: CASSVDTNYGYTF. The CDR3 DNA sequence: TGTGCCAGCAGCGTAGATACTAACTATGGCTACACCTTC.

The chain combines TRBV19 with TRBJ1-2, with 8 positions matching TRBD1. With V trimmed by 1 base and J by 5 bases, 12 bases remained unmatched. Germline lookup yields CDR1 LNHDA and CDR2 SQIVND (reference sequence). The CDR3 extends over 17 amino acids. In DNA, the CDR3 is TGTGCCAGTAGTATAGGCGGACAGGGCGAAATTAGGTATGGCTACACCTTC. This sequence encodes CASSIGGQGEIRYGYTF.

The V call is TRBV2, the J call TRBJ2-1, with TRBD2 matching over 10 bases. V lost 8 bases and J lost 6; bases outside the gene matches: 19. This CDR3 spans 18 amino acids. Germline V CDR1 and CDR2: SNHLY, FYNNEI. In nucleotides, the CDR3 is TGTGCCAGCCTTTTCGGCCAGCGGGAGGGTAGGTTATCCAATGAGCAGTTCTTC. It encodes CASLFGQREGRLSNEQFF.

J is TRBJ1-1 and V is TRBV2; possible D gene TRBD1, 5 bases. The CDR3 is made up of 13 amino acids. Germline CDR1 SNHLY, CDR2 FYNNEI. V was clipped by 9 bases and J by 2 bases, with 13 bases between them. The CDR3 DNA is TGTGCCAGTTATACAGGCGGAAACACTGAAGCTTTCTTT. Amino acid sequence: CASYTGGNTEAFF.

The chain has TRBV24-1 and TRBJ1-4; TRBD1 agrees at 7 bases. The V and J ends lost 3 bases and 3 bases, in that order; junction bases with no gene match: 3. The CDR3 runs to 15 residues. Per the germline V gene, CDR1 is KGHDR and CDR2 is SFDVKD. The chain's CDR3 is CATSDDRDANEKLFF. CDR3 sequence (DNA): TGTGCCACCAGTGATGACAGGGATGCTAATGAAAAACTGTTTTTT.

This chain links TRBV2 with TRBJ1-2, with TRBD1 matching over 7 bases. The germline V gene encodes CDR1 SNHLY and CDR2 FYNNEI. After removal of 6 bases from V and 7 bases from J, the junction contained 20 bases not matched to a gene. This CDR3 region has 17 residues. The CDR3 is CASSLEGALVGIGGYTF. The CDR3 nucleotides read TGTGCCAGCAGCCTCGAGGGGGCGTTGGTCGGGATAGGTGGCTACACCTTC.